The TCR beta chain under discussion was sequenced for a study of shared clonotypes between healthy human individuals. Study-level information: A couple of women and three men aged 18 to 49 served as donors.

As to this clone: As yet, its antigen is unknown.

The test was conducted at deep level. TCRdb's table, derived via immunoSEQ multiplex PCR, lists solely in-frame clones and lacks some. The repertoire holds some 2 million clones, with 85% to 95% as singletons. General study results and limits: The researchers took only blood, and tissue repertoires probably look different.

What was sequenced was naive CD4+ T cells sorted from blood. Subset indicated: CD45RA+ positively selected. This TCR was recovered from a man younger than 35 in good health.

CDR3 protein: CASSESGESPLHF. CDR3 DNA: TGTGCCAGTAGTGAGTCAGGGGAATCACCCCTCCACTTT. This chain links TRBV19 with TRBJ1-6; TRBD1 might be the D (6 bases). This CDR3 is 13 amino acids long. V dropped 5 bases and J dropped 10 bases, with 12 bases sitting between them. In germline, CDR1 is LNHDA, CDR2 SQIVND (reference sequence).